Included here is one T cell receptor (beta chain) sequence, with context. Its antigen remains undetermined. No much larger clone exists at a distance of one base, and base qualities are not known. The donors were healthy, HIV-negative adults with no recently reported acute infections or vaccinations. Only Caucasian adults living in Nashville, Tennessee, USA were represented among the donors. CD8 memory samples were composed of magnetically selected CD45RO+ cells combined with CCR7-negative CD45RA+ effector memory (TemRA) cells. Blood was collected by leukapheresis, and PBMCs were isolated by Ficoll-Histopaque density gradient centrifugation and then cryopreserved in liquid nitrogen vapor phase. Analytical flow cytometry was used to check the purity and quantity of every magnetically sorted T cell population. Genomic DNA was isolated from each sorted fraction and quantified by UV absorbance on a Nanodrop 2000c.

This sample is part of a study of shared clonotypes between healthy human individuals (dated by TCRdb to about 2020). Regarding the complete study: The cohort included a few men and two women between 18 and 49 years of age. For each donor, CD4 naive and CD4 memory were each given three plates, CD8 naive was given two plates, and CD8 memory was given one plate. The study deeply sequenced blood TCR repertoires of about five healthy adults to estimate repertoire size and the extent of clonotype sharing between individuals. Different laboratories and diverse techniques were used to prepare libraries and sequence TCR repertoires, to increase sequencing depth and limit assay-specific biases. Per donor, leukapheresis produced somewhere between about 0.94 and 10 billion PBMCs.

Here is what the overall study found, with its caveats: Compared with non-shared clonotypes, the clonotypes found in all four sorted-subset donors had higher generation probabilities. Sampling was restricted to blood, and TCR repertoires in tissues likely differ from the TCR repertoires found in blood. Pairwise subsampling indicated that sequencing depth was expected to affect the degree of clonotype sharing among donors. Estimated clonotype richness was generally larger for naive than for memory subsets. When a handful of donors were compared, the shared fraction of clonotypes was around 5% for naive CD4, 3% to 4% for naive CD8, roughly 2.3% for memory CD4, and 0.35% to 0.4% for memory CD8. The genetic and exposure-history diversity represented was limited by the small number of donors. Even with the large sequencing depth, rarefaction of the sorted-subset datasets indicated that sequencing was incomplete.

The CDR3 runs 15 residues from the cysteine to the phenylalanine. Kept here is only the CDR3 DNA, which spans 45 bases and is read in frame from base 1. The germline V gene provides CDR1 SNHLY and CDR2 FYNNEI. V lost 3 bases and J lost 2 bases; the stretch between them is 10 bases long. Using the deep immunoSEQ assay, TCR CDR3 regions were amplified from genomic DNA by multiplex PCR. Genomic DNA extracted from each cell subset was distributed evenly over all wells of several immunoSEQ 96-well plates, and each plate served as one replicate. Each replicate PCR for sorted subsets received around 200 ng genomic DNA, equal to some 32,000 T cell genomes. Purified libraries were measured with a Qubit 3.0 fluorometer, size-checked on a Bioanalyzer 2100, and measured again with the KAPA Library Quantification kit. Every immunoSEQ 96-well plate was sequenced on a separate single-read 150-cycle Illumina NextSeq 550 flow cell. As for how the authors treated the data: Because the immunoSEQ output held only junctional sequences and lacked quality scores, the filtering could not match the filtering applied to full-length reads. To assign V/J genes and CDR3, sequences were annotated using PyIR, a Python wrapper for IgBLAST v1.9, with IMGT germline references. Reads were removed for weak V/J assignments (E-value above 1e-6), missing CDR3, stop codons, out-of-frame junctions, or ambiguous translated residues. A V3J clonotype was defined by an identical inferred V gene, J gene, and CDR3 amino acid sequence. Percentage overlap between repertoires was calculated by dividing the number of shared unique clonotypes by the size of the smaller repertoire. RTK rarefaction, the Chao1 estimator, and Recon v2.1 estimates of unobserved clonotypes were used to assess repertoire richness. OLGA was used to compute generation probabilities for all TCRbeta clonotypes that the gDNA method yielded from a handful of donors. As stored in TCRdb, this immuneACCESS dataset retains in-frame rearrangements with V and J assigned. A fraction of the clones does not appear; measured against another copy, unresolved V genes explain less than half of the discrepancy, and the remainder lacks a known reason. That table gives V, J and clone size, and the DNA gave D and trimming. This sample holds some 690,000 clones; 90% were observed only once. The top ten clonotypes cover 30% to 40% of the sample.

Sequences were obtained from memory CD8+ T cells from PBMCs. Per the publication, the cell subset or site label means: CD45RO+ cells pooled with CCR7-negative TemRA cells. This sequence originates from a man between 18 and 35 years old in good health. Some clones in this sample may be carry-over from other donors' samples. The receptor chain draws on TRBV2 and TRBJ2-2, with the identity of the D gene unclear. In nucleotides, the sequence is TGTGCCAGCAGTGATATGTTAGGAAACACCGGGGAGCTGTTTTTT. Translated, this gives CASSDMLGNTGELFF.